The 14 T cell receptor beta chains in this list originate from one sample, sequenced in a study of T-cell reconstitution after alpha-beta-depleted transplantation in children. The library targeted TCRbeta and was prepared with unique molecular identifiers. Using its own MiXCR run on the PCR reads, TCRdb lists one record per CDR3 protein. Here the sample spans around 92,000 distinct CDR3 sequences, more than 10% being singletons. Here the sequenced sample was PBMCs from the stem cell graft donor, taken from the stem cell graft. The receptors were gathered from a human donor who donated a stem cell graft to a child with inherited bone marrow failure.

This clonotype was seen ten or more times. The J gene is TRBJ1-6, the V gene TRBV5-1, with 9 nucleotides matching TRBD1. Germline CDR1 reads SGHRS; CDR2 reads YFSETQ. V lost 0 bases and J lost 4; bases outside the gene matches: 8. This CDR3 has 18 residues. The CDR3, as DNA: TGCGCCAGCAGCTTGGCCAACCGGACAGGGGCGTATAATTCACCCCTCCACTTT. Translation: CASSLANRTGAYNSPLHF.

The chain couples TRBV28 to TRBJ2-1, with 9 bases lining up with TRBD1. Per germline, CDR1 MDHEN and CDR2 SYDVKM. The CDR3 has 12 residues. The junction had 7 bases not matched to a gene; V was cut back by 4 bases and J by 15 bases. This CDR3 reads CASSSHRGRWFF. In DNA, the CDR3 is TGTGCCAGCAGTTCCCACAGGGGGCGATGGTTCTTC.

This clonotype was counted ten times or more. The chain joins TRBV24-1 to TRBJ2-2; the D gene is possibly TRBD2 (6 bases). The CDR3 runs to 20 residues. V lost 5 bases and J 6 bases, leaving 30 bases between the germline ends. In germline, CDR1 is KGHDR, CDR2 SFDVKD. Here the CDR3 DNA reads TGTGCCACCAGTGCCACCGGAACCCGGGAGCATTCTATCTGGGCCGGGGAGCTGTTTTTT. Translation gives CATSATGTREHSIWAGELFF.

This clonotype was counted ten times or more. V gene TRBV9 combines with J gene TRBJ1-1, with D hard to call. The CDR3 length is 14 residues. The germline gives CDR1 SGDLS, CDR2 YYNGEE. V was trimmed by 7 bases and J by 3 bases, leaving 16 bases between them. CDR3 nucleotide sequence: TGTGCCAGCTGCGGATCAGGTTGGGACACTGAAGCTTTCTTT. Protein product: CASCGSGWDTEAFF.

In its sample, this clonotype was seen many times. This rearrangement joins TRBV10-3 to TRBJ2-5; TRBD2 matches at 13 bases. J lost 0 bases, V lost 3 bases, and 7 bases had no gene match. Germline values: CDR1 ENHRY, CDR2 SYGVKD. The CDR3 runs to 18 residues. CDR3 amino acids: CAISDMGLAGSYQETQYF. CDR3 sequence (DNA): TGTGCCATCAGTGATATGGGACTAGCGGGAAGCTACCAAGAGACCCAGTACTTC.

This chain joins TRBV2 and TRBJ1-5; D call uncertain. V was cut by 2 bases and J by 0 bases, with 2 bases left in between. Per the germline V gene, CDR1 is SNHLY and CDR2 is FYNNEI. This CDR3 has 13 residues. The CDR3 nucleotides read TGTGCCAGCAGTGAAAATAGCAATCAGCCCCAGCATTTT. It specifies CASSENSNQPQHF.

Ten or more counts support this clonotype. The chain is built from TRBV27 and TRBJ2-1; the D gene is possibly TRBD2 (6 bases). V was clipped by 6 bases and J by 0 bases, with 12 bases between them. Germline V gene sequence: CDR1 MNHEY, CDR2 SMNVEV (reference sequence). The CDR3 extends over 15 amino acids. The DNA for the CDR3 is TGTGCCAGCAGCCGGATGGGGGGCTCCTACAATGAGCAGTTCTTC. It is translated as CASSRMGGSYNEQFF.

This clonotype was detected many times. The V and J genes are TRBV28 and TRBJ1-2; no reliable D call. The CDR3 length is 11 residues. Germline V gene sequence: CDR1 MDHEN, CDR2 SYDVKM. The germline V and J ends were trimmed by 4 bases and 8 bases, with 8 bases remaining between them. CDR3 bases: TGTGCCAGCAGTTCCCGGCGCGGCTACACCTTC. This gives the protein CASSSRRGYTF.

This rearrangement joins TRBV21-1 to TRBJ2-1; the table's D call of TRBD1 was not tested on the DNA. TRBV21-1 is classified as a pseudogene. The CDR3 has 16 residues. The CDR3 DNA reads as TGTGCCAGCAGCGCCCGGGACAGTGCCTCCTACAATGAGCAGTTCTTC. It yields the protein CASSARDSASYNEQFF.

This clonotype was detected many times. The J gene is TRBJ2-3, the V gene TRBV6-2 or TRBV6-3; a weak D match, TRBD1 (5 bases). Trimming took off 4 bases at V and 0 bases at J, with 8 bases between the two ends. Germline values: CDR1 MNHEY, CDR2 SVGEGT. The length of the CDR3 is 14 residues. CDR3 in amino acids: CASSFPGSTDTQYF. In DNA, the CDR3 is TGTGCCAGCAGTTTCCCAGGGAGCACAGATACGCAGTATTTT.

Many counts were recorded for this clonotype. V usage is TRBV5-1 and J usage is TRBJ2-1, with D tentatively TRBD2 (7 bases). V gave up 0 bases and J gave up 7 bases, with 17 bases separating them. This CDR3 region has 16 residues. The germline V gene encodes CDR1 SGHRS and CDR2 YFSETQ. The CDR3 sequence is CASSLDGGQVRNEQFF. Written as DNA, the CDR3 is TGCGCCAGCAGCTTGGACGGGGGGCAAGTACGGAATGAGCAGTTCTTC.

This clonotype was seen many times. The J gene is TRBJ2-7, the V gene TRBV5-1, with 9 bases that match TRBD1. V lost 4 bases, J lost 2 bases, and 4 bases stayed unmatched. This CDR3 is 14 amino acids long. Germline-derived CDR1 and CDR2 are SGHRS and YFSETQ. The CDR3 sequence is CASSKGTGPYEQYF. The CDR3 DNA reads TGCGCCAGCAGCAAGGGGACAGGGCCCTACGAGCAGTACTTC.

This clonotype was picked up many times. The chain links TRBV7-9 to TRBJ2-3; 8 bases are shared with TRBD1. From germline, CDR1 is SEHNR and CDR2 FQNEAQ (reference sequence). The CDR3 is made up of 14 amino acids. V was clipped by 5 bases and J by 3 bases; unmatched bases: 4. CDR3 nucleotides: TGTGCCAGCAGCATGCAGGGGGCAACAGATACGCAGTATTTT. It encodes CASSMQGATDTQYF.

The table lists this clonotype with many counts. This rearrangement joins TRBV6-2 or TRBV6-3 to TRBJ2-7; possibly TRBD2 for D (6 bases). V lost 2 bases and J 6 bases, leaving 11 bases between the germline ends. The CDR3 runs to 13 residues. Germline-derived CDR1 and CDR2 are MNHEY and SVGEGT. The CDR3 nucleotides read TGTGCCAGCAGTTACCTCAAGGGAGGCGAGCAGTACTTC. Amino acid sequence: CASSYLKGGEQYF.